This entry lists 25 T cell receptor beta chains sequenced from one sample in a study of breast tumors, draining lymph nodes, adjacent tissues. Axillary draining lymph nodes of breast cancer patients supplied the node samples. TCRdb redid the calling of the multiplex PCR reads with MiXCR, one entry per CDR3 protein. Of 150,000 to 200,000 distinct CDR3 sequences in the sample, 30% to 35% were seen once. Sequencing used axillary lymph node tissue. These receptors were taken from a female donor with breast cancer. Some clones in this sample may be carry-over from other donors' samples.

This clonotype was observed at least ten times. V and J are TRBV30 and TRBJ2-7; D not resolved. Trimming removed 3 bases from V and 5 bases from J, with 17 bases in between. The CDR3 is 14 amino acids. Looked up from germline, CDR1 is GTSNPN and CDR2 is SVGIG (reference sequence). CDR3 region: CAWSDIGPLNEQYF. The CDR3, as DNA: TGTGCCTGGAGCGATATCGGGCCCCTAAACGAGCAGTACTTC. Complete variable domain (other parts from reference TRBV30 and TRBJ2-7): SQTIHQWPATLVQPVGSPLSLECTVEGTSNPNLYWYRQAAGRGLQLLFYSVGIGQISSEVPQNLSASRPQDRQFILSSKKLLLSDSGFYLCAWSDIGPLNEQYFGPGTRLTVT.

This clonotype was detected many times. This chain links TRBV11-3 with TRBJ1-2; perhaps TRBD1 as D (6 bases). From germline, CDR1 is SGHNT and CDR2 YENEEA. The CDR3 is made up of 12 amino acids. Trimming shortened V by 10 bases and J by 14 bases, and 23 bases separated the two germline ends. The CDR3 loop reads CATPRDTLLYTF. Here the CDR3 DNA reads TGTGCCACCCCCCGGGACACGTTACTTTATACCTTC.

A remark on this clonotype: A much larger clone sits a single nucleotide away, making a read error possible. The rearrangement links TRBV13 to TRBJ2-5, with D tentatively TRBD1 (6 bases). This CDR3 contains 18 residues. Looked up from germline, CDR1 is PRHDT and CDR2 is FYEKMQ (reference sequence). The CDR3 DNA reads as TGTGGCAGCAGCCCACGGACACAGGGAGAGCTGGGGGAAGAGACCCAGTACTTC. Encoded protein: CGSSPRTQGELGEETQYF.

This clonotype was seen repeatedly, ten times or more. The rearrangement joins TRBV5-6 to TRBJ1-3; no reliable D call. CDR1 and CDR2 from the germline V gene are SGHDT and YYEEEE. This CDR3 is 14 amino acids long. Trimming removed 1 base from V and 0 bases from J, with 5 bases in between. The CDR3 sequence: CASSLWGSGNTIYF. The CDR3 region has the DNA TGTGCCAGCAGCTTGTGGGGCTCTGGAAACACCATATATTTT.

This clonotype showed up many times. V usage is TRBV19 and J usage is TRBJ1-2; D is ambiguous. This CDR3 has 14 residues. Germline V lookup: CDR1 LNHDA, CDR2 SQIVND (reference sequence). Trimming took 5 bases from V and 3 from J, leaving 13 bases between them. In nucleotides, the CDR3 is TGTGCCAGTAGTCGTGGACCGGGCGACTATGGCTACACCTTC. As protein: CASSRGPGDYGYTF.

The sample holds many counts of this clonotype. This sequence joins TRBV9 and TRBJ2-6, with 7 bases identical to TRBD1. Germline V gene data show CDR1 as SGDLS and CDR2 as YYNGEE. This CDR3 spans 16 amino acids. J gave up 2 bases and V 3 bases, and 5 bases lay outside the gene matches. The CDR3, as DNA: TGTGCCAGCAGCGCCCTAGGGGGCGCTGGGGCCAACGTCCTGACTTTC. Protein: CASSALGGAGANVLTF.

The CDR3 bases are TGTGCCAGCAGTTTCCGACTAGCGGGGCATACCCATGAGCAGTTCTTC. It specifies CASSFRLAGHTHEQFF. The V call is TRBV28, the J call TRBJ2-1; 11 bases map to TRBD2. This CDR3 is built from 16 residues. V gave up 3 bases and J gave up 8 bases; unmatched junction bases: 9. From germline, CDR1 is MDHEN and CDR2 SYDVKM.

There are many counts of this clonotype. This chain's CDR3 is CASSDSGPLQVPDTQYF. The CDR3 coding sequence is TGTGCCAGCAGTGACTCGGGGCCTTTACAGGTTCCAGATACGCAGTATTTT. The J gene is TRBJ2-3, the V gene TRBV6-4; possible D gene TRBD1, 5 bases. CDR1 is MRHNA and CDR2 is SNTAGT in the germline V gene. V was trimmed by 0 bases and J by 4 bases, leaving 17 bases between them. The CDR3 contains 17 residues.

Points on this clonotype: A much larger clone lies a single base off, so this may be a read error. V usage is TRBV19 and J usage is TRBJ1-2, with D possibly being TRBD1 (6 bases). CDR3 length equals 14 residues. Germline lookup yields CDR1 LNHDA and CDR2 SQIVND (reference sequence). For the CDR3, the DNA is TGTGCCAGTAGTATAGGGGCAGGGGCCTATGGCTGCACCTTC. Its protein product is CASSIGAGAYGCTF.

The chain is built from TRBV6-2 or TRBV6-3 and TRBJ2-7; D not certain. Trimming removed 5 bases at V and 0 bases at J, with 8 bases between. The CDR3 runs 13 residues. CDR1 and CDR2 (germline): MNHEY, SVGEGT. The CDR3 protein is CASSLRFSYEQYF. The CDR3 DNA reads as TGTGCCAGCAGTCTCCGATTCTCCTACGAGCAGTACTTC.

This clonotype was seen at least ten times. This chain joins TRBV18 and TRBJ2-5, with 13 bases lining up with TRBD2. Per germline, CDR1 KGHSH and CDR2 LQKENI. The CDR3 is 15 amino acids. The junction had 5 bases not matched to a gene; V was cut back by 5 bases and J by 5 bases. In DNA, the CDR3 is TGTGCCAGCTCATTTGGACTAGCGGGGGTGGAGACCCAGTACTTC. This translates into CASSFGLAGVETQYF.

V and J are TRBV10-3 and TRBJ1-6, with 7 bases lining up with TRBD1. Trimming cost V 8 bases and J 10 bases; bases outside gene matches: 8. Germline V gene data show CDR1 as ENHRY and CDR2 as SYGVKD. This CDR3 spans 13 amino acids. The CDR3 sequence is CAIRRQGDSPLHF. CDR3 DNA: TGTGCCATCCGAAGACAGGGAGACTCACCCCTCCACTTT.

For this clonotype: Just one base apart from a much larger clone, this may be a read error. The V and J genes are TRBV5-4 and TRBJ2-5; D may be TRBD1 or TRBD2 (6 bases each). V was clipped by 10 bases and J by 1 base, with 20 bases between them. There are 15 residues in the CDR3. CDR1 is SGHNT and CDR2 is YYREEE in the germline V gene (reference sequence). Written as DNA, the CDR3 is TGTGCCTGTTCGCGAGGGGGGTCGACCCAAGAGACCCAGTACTTC. It specifies CACSRGGSTQETQYF.

The chain employs TRBV27 and TRBJ1-2, with 9 bases fitting TRBD1. Germline CDR1 and CDR2: MNHEY and SMNVEV (reference sequence). The ends lost 2 bases at V and 6 bases at J; junction bases unmatched: 7. The CDR3 totals 15 residues. Written as DNA, the CDR3 is TGTGCCAGCAGTTTACGCCCGGGACAGGGCCATGGCTACACCTTC. It is translated as CASSLRPGQGHGYTF.

The chain has TRBV12-3 or TRBV12-4 and TRBJ2-7; 9 bases are shared with TRBD1. The CDR3 runs 15 residues. Trimming at V came to 5 bases and at J to 7 bases, leaving 12 bases not matched to a gene. CDR3 in amino acids: CASSPYRTGVGEQYF. CDR3 sequence (DNA): TGTGCCAGCAGTCCCTATAGGACAGGGGTGGGGGAGCAGTACTTC.

This clonotype was seen a few times. One end of the junction does not line up with germline, which may come from a read error. V is TRBV20-1 and J is TRBJ2-7; the D is unclear. This CDR3 spans 13 amino acids. Looked up from germline, CDR1 is DFQATT and CDR2 is SNEGSKA (reference sequence). The CDR3 here is CSARVVGSYGQYF. CDR3 nucleotides: TGCAGTGCTAGAGTAGTCGGGTCCTACGGGCAGTACTTC.

This clonotype was counted ten times or more. The V call is TRBV7-8, the J call TRBJ2-3; 9 bases match TRBD2. The V and J ends lost 1 base and 7 bases, in that order; junction bases with no gene match: 12. Germline values: CDR1 SGHVS, CDR2 FQNEAQ. This CDR3 is 17 amino acids long. The CDR3 DNA reads TGTGCCAGCAGCTTAGGCGTACGACTAGCGGCCTCAAATACGCAGTATTTT. It codes for CASSLGVRLAASNTQYF.

This clonotype was observed at least ten times. The junction departs from the called germline gene at one end, perhaps through a read error. The chain combines TRBV7-7 with TRBJ2-2; D possibly corresponds to TRBD2 (6 bases). CDR1 and CDR2 (germline): SSHAT, FNYEAQ (reference sequence). The CDR3 runs to 16 residues. The CDR3 DNA reads TGTGCTAGCAGCTTAGGGAACGCCTGGGAGGCCGGGGAGCTGTTTTTT. Amino acid sequence: CASSLGNAWEAGELFF.

In DNA, the CDR3 is TGTGCCACACTAGCGGGAGTTAGAACCGGGGAGCTGTTTTTT. Its translation: CATLAGVRTGELFF. The V gene is TRBV12-3 or TRBV12-4, the J gene TRBJ2-2; TRBD2 matches at 11 bases. The CDR3 totals 14 residues. The ends lost 10 bases at V and 5 bases at J; junction bases unmatched: 6.

This clonotype was observed many times. The V gene is TRBV2, the J gene TRBJ2-3; D is possibly TRBD2 (7 bases). The CDR3 consists of 14 residues. Trimming stripped 7 bases from V and 4 bases from J, with 15 bases between. Germline CDR1 reads SNHLY; CDR2 reads FYNNEI. The CDR3 spells CASNEGGRPDTQYF. The DNA for the CDR3 is TGTGCCAGCAACGAGGGGGGGCGCCCAGATACGCAGTATTTT.

This clonotype was counted ten times or more. The chain joins TRBV7-6 to TRBJ2-7; possible D gene TRBD1, 5 bases. V shed 3 bases and J shed 3 bases, with 9 bases lying between them. This CDR3 comprises 13 residues. Per germline, CDR1 SGHVS and CDR2 FNYEAQ. The chain's CDR3 is CASSLEQGYEQYF. CDR3 DNA sequence: TGTGCCAGCAGCTTGGAGCAGGGCTACGAGCAGTACTTC.

Remarks on this clonotype: A much larger clone lies one base from this, so it may be a read error. As the CDR3 is not closed by the conserved phenylalanine or tryptophan, this likely results from a read error. This CDR3 is CASSGTNSGNTIYS. CDR3 nucleotides: TGTGCCAGCTCCGGGACGAACTCTGGAAACACCATATATTCT. The chain recombines TRBV5-6 with TRBJ1-3, with D possibly being TRBD1 (5 bases). The CDR3 covers 14 residues. The V end lost 7 bases, the J end lost 0 bases, and 11 bases lay between the germline ends. In germline, CDR1 is SGHDT, CDR2 YYEEEE.

This clonotype was detected only a few times. In DNA form, the CDR3 reads TGTGCCAGCACCCCCTGGGGAGAGGGCAATCAGCCCCAGCATTTT. Amino acids: CASTPWGEGNQPQHF. The chain links TRBV6-1 to TRBJ1-5; D is unclear. V was clipped by 7 bases and J by 2 bases, with 15 bases between them. Germline CDR1 and CDR2: MNHNS and SASEGT. This CDR3 contains 15 residues.

The rearrangement links TRBV6-2 or TRBV6-3 to TRBJ2-7, with TRBD2 matching over 10 bases. This CDR3 region has 14 residues. The germline V gene has CDR1 MNHEY and CDR2 SVGEGT. V lost 5 bases to trimming and J lost 4 bases; unmatched junction nucleotides: 5. The CDR3 DNA reads as TGTGCCAGCAGTGGGCTAGCGGGGGCATACGAGCAGTACTTC. Its translation: CASSGLAGAYEQYF.

DNA of the CDR3: TGTGCCAGCAGTTTGAAGGGTTACTATGGCTACACCTTC. Protein: CASSLKGYYGYTF. J is TRBJ1-2 and V is TRBV27; unclear D gene. The germline V gene encodes CDR1 MNHEY and CDR2 SMNVEV (reference sequence). Trimming cost V 3 bases and J 3 bases, with 8 bases left between them. This CDR3 comprises 13 residues.